This T cell receptor (beta chain) was obtained from a study of cytomegalovirus exposure and HLA in healthy donors. The study, taken as a whole, reports: Later, an analysis found that common viral pathogens appeared to be linked with several of the most significant clusters. Likely technical artifact: a cluster of highly shared sequence variants. Later on, a genetic analysis was performed. It linked a missense variant in DCLRE1C with V- and J-gene trimming of TCR beta.

13 Jbeta primers and 60 Vbeta primers were used for the PCR. Generated by immunoSEQ multiplex PCR, the TCRdb table keeps only in-frame clones and is missing some. The data show some 130,000 clones, around 80% seen once. Donors sampled were nominally healthy, though unrecorded immune exposures were likely. The CDR3 is 14 residues long. V lost 2 bases and J 5 bases, leaving 13 bases between the germline ends. Germline CDR1 SGHDT, CDR2 YYEEEE. About this clone: As yet, its antigen is unknown.

The chain couples TRBV5-6 to TRBJ1-1; TRBD1 is a possible D gene (5 bases). This sequence was found in a woman in her forties in good health and CMV-seronegative. Sequenced sample: PBMCs. The CDR3 loop is CASSFQGLWTEAFF. In DNA, the CDR3 is TGTGCCAGCAGCTTCCAGGGTCTGTGGACTGAAGCTTTCTTT.